These T cell receptor beta chains were read from a single sample in a study of blood T cell repertoires in COVID-19. Sequencing used immunoSEQ multiplex PCR; TCRdb keeps in-frame clones, though not all of them. The sample includes about 63,000 clones, about 80% seen only once; the top ten take roughly half. The sequencing sample was made of peripheral blood. The receptor source for this set is a woman aged 80 or over with acute or convalescent COVID-19. Each CDR3 is given with its conserved first and last residue. D genes are given only for firm matches. The size entry is marked missing in some rows and otherwise reads once, few, many or a size class.

clone size,D gene,V gene,J gene,CDR3 protein,CDR3 DNA
few,TRBD1,TRBV4-3,TRBJ1-4,CASSQGRTTGRKLFF,TGCGCCAGCAGCCAAGGCCGGACGACAGGGAGAAAACTGTTTTTT
-,TRBD1,TRBV28,TRBJ2-2,CAIRDSTNTGELFF,TGTGCCATTCGGGACAGTACGAACACCGGGGAGCTGTTTTTT
-,TRBD1,TRBV27,TRBJ1-2,CASSLLGQVSTNYGYTF,TGTGCCAGCAGTTTATTAGGACAGGTTTCCACTAACTATGGCTACACCTTC
-,-,TRBV7-9,TRBJ2-3,CASSLMASRRSDTQYF,TGTGCCAGCAGCTTAATGGCTAGCCGGAGATCAGATACGCAGTATTTT
-,TRBD1,TRBV28,TRBJ1-5,CASSLLTGSHQPQHF,TGTGCCAGCAGTCTGTTGACAGGGTCCCATCAGCCCCAGCATTTT
-,-,TRBV28,TRBJ1-1,CACCYSSEAFF,TGTGCCTGCTGTTATAGTTCTGAAGCTTTCTTT
-,-,TRBV5-8,TRBJ1-2,CASSLSPGIYGYTF,TGTGCCAGCAGCTTGTCCCCAGGGATCTATGGCTACACCTTC
-,TRBD1,TRBV29-1,TRBJ1-2,CSTYGTGGSNYGYTF,TGCAGCACATATGGGACAGGGGGCTCGAACTATGGCTACACCTTC
-,-,TRBV6-5,TRBJ1-1,CASSLGTLNTEAFF,TGTGCCAGCAGTCTTGGGACACTGAACACTGAAGCTTTCTTT
few,TRBD2,TRBV18,TRBJ2-5,CASSPRGLAGDETQYF,TGTGCCAGCTCACCTCGGGGACTAGCGGGAGATGAGACCCAGTACTTC
-,-,TRBV5-8,TRBJ2-7,CASSFLGRGEQYF,TGTGCCAGCAGCTTTTTAGGCAGGGGCGAGCAGTACTTC
once,-,TRBV6-6,TRBJ1-6,CASSYPLTGSGSPLHF,TGTGCCAGCAGTTACCCTTTAACAGGGTCGGGTTCACCCCTCCACTTT
-,-,TRBV27,TRBJ1-5,CASSLWASNQPQHF,TGTGCCAGCAGTTTATGGGCCAGCAATCAGCCCCAGCATTTT
-,-,TRBV23-1,TRBJ1-1,CASSLSFGGGADSEAFF,TGCGCCAGCAGTCTATCCTTTGGTGGGGGCGCAGACTCTGAAGCTTTCTTT
-,TRBD2,TRBV3-1/TRBV3-2,TRBJ2-1,CASSQVPPGREGNDEQFF,TGTGCCAGCAGCCAAGTTCCCCCCGGGCGGGAGGGCAACGATGAGCAGTTCTTC
-,TRBD2,TRBV28,TRBJ2-7,CASSRSLSGRSSYEQYF,TGTGCCAGCAGTAGGTCCCTCAGCGGGAGGAGCTCCTACGAGCAGTACTTC
-,-,TRBV7-8,TRBJ1-3,CASSQGHFSGNTIYF,TGTGCCAGCAGCCAGGGACACTTCTCTGGAAACACCATATATTTT
few,-,TRBV21-1,TRBJ2-7,CASSKRRGRAINEQYF,TGTGCCAGCAGCAAGCGAAGAGGGAGGGCGATAAACGAGCAGTACTTC
few,TRBD2,TRBV7-9,TRBJ2-7,CASSFPLAGGGEQYF,TGTGCCAGCAGCTTTCCACTAGCGGGAGGGGGCGAGCAGTACTTC
-,TRBD2,TRBV28,TRBJ2-1,CASKKGGTSGRLYNEQFF,TGTGCCAGCAAGAAAGGAGGGACTAGCGGGAGACTCTACAATGAGCAGTTCTTC
-,-,TRBV30,TRBJ2-7,CAWRGTPTYEQYF,TGTGCCTGGAGAGGGACACCAACCTACGAGCAGTACTTC
-,-,TRBV29-1,TRBJ1-4,CSVLRTPDEKLFF,TGCAGCGTCCTGAGGACACCTGATGAAAAACTGTTTTTT
-,-,TRBV6-2/TRBV6-3,TRBJ1-5,CASSYSVRAGDQPQHF,TGTGCCAGCAGTTACTCGGTTCGAGCAGGGGATCAGCCCCAGCATTTT
many,-,TRBV5-1,TRBJ1-3,CASSDGTGNTIYF,TGCGCCAGCAGCGACGGGACAGGAAACACCATATATTTT
-,TRBD1,TRBV3-1/TRBV3-2,TRBJ2-5,CASSQGGQGYQETQYF,TGTGCCAGCAGCCAGGGGGGACAGGGGTACCAAGAGACCCAGTACTTC
-,TRBD1,TRBV12-5,TRBJ2-1,CASGSRKGQGTTEQFF,TGTGCTAGTGGTTCCCGTAAAGGACAGGGGACTACAGAGCAGTTCTTC
-,TRBD2,TRBV5-1,TRBJ2-7,CASRTGTSDEQYF,TGCGCCAGCAGAACGGGGACTAGCGACGAGCAGTACTTC
-,-,TRBV28,TRBJ1-1,CASSLSPTGYTEAFF,TGTGCCAGCAGTTTAAGTCCCACAGGATACACTGAAGCTTTCTTT
-,TRBD2,TRBV11-2,TRBJ2-7,CASSLDLMGGTSGDEQYF,TGTGCCAGCAGCTTAGACCTAATGGGGGGGACTAGCGGGGACGAGCAGTACTTC
-,TRBD1,TRBV7-3,TRBJ2-1,CASSLLGQGALNEQFF,TGTGCCAGCAGCTTACTAGGACAGGGGGCTCTTAATGAGCAGTTCTTC
many,-,TRBV12-3/TRBV12-4,TRBJ1-4,CASRRGNEKLFF,TGTGCCAGCAGAAGAGGAAATGAAAAACTGTTTTTT
-,TRBD1,TRBV19,TRBJ2-4,CASSPKTGNIQYF,TGTGCCAGTAGTCCGAAGACAGGGAACATTCAGTACTTC
-,TRBD2,TRBV5-1,TRBJ2-5,CASSSSGTSGTGETQYF,TGCGCCAGCAGCTCCTCCGGGACTAGCGGGACGGGAGAGACCCAGTACTTC
-,TRBD1,TRBV2,TRBJ2-7,CASTQGVYEQYF,TGTGCCAGCACACAGGGGGTCTACGAGCAGTACTTC
-,TRBD1,TRBV5-1,TRBJ1-3,CASSPRQGDNSGNTIYF,TGCGCCAGCAGCCCCAGACAGGGAGACAACTCTGGAAACACCATATATTTT
few,-,TRBV30,TRBJ2-5,CAWSLSTGTQYF,TGTGCCTGGAGTTTGAGCACTGGGACCCAGTACTTC
once,-,TRBV12-5,TRBJ2-3,CASGLEWDTQYF,TGTGCTAGTGGCCTGGAGTGGGATACGCAGTATTTT
-,TRBD1,TRBV28,TRBJ1-2,CASSGTKGQLYGYTF,TGTGCCAGCAGTGGAACCAAGGGACAGCTCTATGGCTACACCTTC
-,-,TRBV13,TRBJ2-5,CASSAREQPGETQYF,TGTGCCAGCAGCGCCCGGGAACAGCCTGGAGAGACCCAGTACTTC
-,-,TRBV20-1,TRBJ2-4,CSASPGLAKNIQYF,TGCAGTGCTAGTCCGGGACTAGCCAAAAACATTCAGTACTTC
-,-,TRBV15,TRBJ2-2,CATSREGSQTGELFF,TGTGCCACCAGCAGAGAGGGGAGCCAAACCGGGGAGCTGTTTTTT
-,TRBD2,TRBV19,TRBJ2-5,CASSYRSGGGQETQYF,TGTGCCAGTAGTTACCGGAGCGGGGGCGGCCAAGAGACCCAGTACTTC
-,-,TRBV6-7,TRBJ1-3,CASSYGQRNFSGNTIYF,TGTGCCAGCAGTTACGGTCAGAGGAACTTCTCTGGAAACACCATATATTTT
-,TRBD2,TRBV9,TRBJ2-7,CASSVGGGRAYEQYF,TGTGCCAGCAGCGTAGGGGGTGGGAGGGCCTACGAGCAGTACTTC
-,-,TRBV12-3/TRBV12-4,TRBJ1-5,CASSSRESQPQHF,TGTGCCAGCAGCTCCAGGGAAAGTCAGCCCCAGCATTTT
-,-,TRBV5-1,TRBJ1-1,CASSLGRNSYLNTEAFF,TGCGCCAGCAGCTTGGGGAGGAACAGCTACTTAAACACTGAAGCTTTCTTT
few,TRBD1,TRBV28,TRBJ1-5,CASSWDRKYSNQPQHF,TGTGCCAGCAGTTGGGACAGGAAATATAGCAATCAGCCCCAGCATTTT